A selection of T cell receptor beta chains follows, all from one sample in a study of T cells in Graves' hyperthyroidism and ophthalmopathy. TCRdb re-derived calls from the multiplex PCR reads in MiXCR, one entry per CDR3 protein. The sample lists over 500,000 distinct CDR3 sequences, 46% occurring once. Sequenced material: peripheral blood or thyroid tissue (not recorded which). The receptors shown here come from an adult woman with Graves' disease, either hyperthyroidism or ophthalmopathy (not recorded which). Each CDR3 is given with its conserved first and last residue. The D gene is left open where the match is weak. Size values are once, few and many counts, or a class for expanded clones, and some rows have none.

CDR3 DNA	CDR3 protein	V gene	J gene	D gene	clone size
TGTGCCTGGAGTGTGCGTAGCAATCAGCCCCAGCATTTT	CAWSVRSNQPQHF	TRBV30	TRBJ1-5	-	few
TGTGCCATCGCCGCGCCCGGGGGCGAAGAGACCCAGTACTTC	CAIAAPGGEETQYF	TRBV10-3	TRBJ2-5	-	-
TGTGCCAGCAGTGACGAGTCAGGGGAGATTTCACCCCTCCACTTT	CASSDESGEISPLHF	TRBV2	TRBJ1-6	-	-
TGTGCCAGCCAAGGCCAGGCAAACACCGGGGAGCTGTTTTTT	CASQGQANTGELFF	TRBV12-3/TRBV12-4	TRBJ2-2	-	many
TGCAGCGTTTCCGGGACCATCGCAAACACCATATATTTT	CSVSGTIANTIYF	TRBV29-1	TRBJ1-3	-	many
TGTGCCAGCAGTTTTCGCCGACATCAGCCCCAGCATTTT	CASSFRRHQPQHF	TRBV28	TRBJ1-5	-	few
TGTGCCAGCAGCTTAAGCCTCCGTGGTGGCAGCCGGGGGAATCAGCCCCAGCATTTT	CASSLSLRGGSRGNQPQHF	TRBV7-3	TRBJ1-5	-	-
TGTGCCAGCAGCTTAGAGGACAGGGCTGCCGAGCAGTACTTC	CASSLEDRAAEQYF	TRBV25-1	TRBJ2-7	TRBD1	-
TGTGCCAGCAGCCGGACGGCCGTTTACGAGCAGTACTTC	CASSRTAVYEQYF	TRBV7-6	TRBJ2-7	-	once
TGCAGCGTTGAAGGACGGGGGGGTGGCTACACCTTC	CSVEGRGGGYTF	TRBV29-1	TRBJ1-2	-	-
TGTGCCAGTAGCTCGAGGGTCCTCGCTAACTATGGCTACACCTTC	CASSSRVLANYGYTF	TRBV19	TRBJ1-2	-	many